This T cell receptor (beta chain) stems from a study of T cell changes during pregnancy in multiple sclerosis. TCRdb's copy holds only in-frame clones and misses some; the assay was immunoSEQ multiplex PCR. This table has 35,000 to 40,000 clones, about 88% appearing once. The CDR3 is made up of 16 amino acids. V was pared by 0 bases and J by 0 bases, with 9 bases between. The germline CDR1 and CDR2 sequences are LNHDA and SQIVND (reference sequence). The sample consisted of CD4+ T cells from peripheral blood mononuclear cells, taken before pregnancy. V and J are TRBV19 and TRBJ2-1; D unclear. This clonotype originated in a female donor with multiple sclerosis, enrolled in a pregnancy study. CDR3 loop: CASSIDPGVSYNEQFF. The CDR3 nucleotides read TGTGCCAGTAGTATAGATCCAGGTGTCTCCTACAATGAGCAGTTCTTC. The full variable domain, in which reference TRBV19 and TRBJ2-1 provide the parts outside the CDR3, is DGGITQSPKYLFRKEGQNVTLSCEQNLNHDAMYWYRQDPGQGLRLIYYSQIVNDFQKGDIAEGYSVSREKKESFPLTVTSAQKNPTAFYLCASSIDPGVSYNEQFFGPGTRLTVL.